The 2 T cell receptor beta chains given below trace back to one sample, sequenced in a study of T cells after yellow fever vaccination. TCRdb ran MiXCR on the 5' RACE reads and lists one entry per CDR3 protein. This table holds roughly 330,000 distinct CDR3 sequences, around 6.8% found once. The material sequenced was PBMCs, taken 35 to 50 days after the first yellow fever vaccination. All receptors come from a young man who received the YFV17D yellow fever vaccine.

This clonotype was seen only a few times. This chain connects TRBV5-1 to TRBJ2-5, with 7 positions matching TRBD2. CDR3 size: 15 residues. V lost 5 bases to trimming and J lost 3 bases; unmatched junction nucleotides: 10. Germline values: CDR1 SGHRS, CDR2 YFSETQ. The DNA for the CDR3 is TGCGCCAGCAGTTCCGGGGGGAGGGGAGAAGAGACCCAGTACTTC. Translated: CASSSGGRGEETQYF.

This clonotype was picked up many times. The CDR3 coding sequence is TGCGCCAGCAGCTCGCCGGGGGCAGGGGGCTTGAACACTGAAGCTTTCTTT. It yields the protein CASSSPGAGGLNTEAFF. This rearrangement joins TRBV5-1 to TRBJ1-1; 8 positions match TRBD1. V lost 3 bases, J lost 0 bases, and 10 bases stayed unmatched. This CDR3 is built from 17 residues. Germline CDR1 is SGHRS and CDR2 is YFSETQ.